The sequence of this T cell receptor beta chain was determined in a study of spatial heterogeneity in lung cancer. TCRdb re-called the 5' RACE reads through MiXCR, storing one row per CDR3 protein. The table includes tens of thousands of distinct CDR3 sequences, 12% detected once. This CDR3 region has 17 residues. Germline loops: CDR1 DFQATT, CDR2 SNEGSKA (reference sequence). V shed 3 bases, J shed 0 bases, and the junction held 5 bases outside the gene matches. Time point of the sample: sample taken at primary tumor resection. The receptor was derived from a male donor with early-stage non-small cell lung cancer. The sample was PBMCs, taken at surgery. The chain links TRBV20-1 to TRBJ2-2, with TRBD2 identical over 12 bases. The CDR3 DNA sequence: TGCAGTGCTAGTGAAACTAGCGGGGGGACGAACACCGGGGAGCTGTTTTTT. Translated, it gives CSASETSGGTNTGELFF.